This T cell receptor (beta chain) was sequenced in a study of beta chain features in type 1 diabetes. This clone has just a few counts. Its antigen is unidentified. V lost 5 bases and J lost 3, with 13 bases in between. CDR1 and CDR2 from the germline V gene are SEHNR and FQNEAQ (reference sequence). The CDR3 totals 14 residues. The purity of all sorted populations exceeded 95%. Notes on the study in general: People with Type 1 diabetes carried modestly yet significantly shorter TCRB CDR3s in all four CD4+ subsets.

Sequenced material consisted of expressed TCRB transcripts (all of the isolated RNA was reverse transcribed). Method: immunoSEQ multiplex PCR; TCRdb's copy keeps in-frame clones and lacks some. This table holds around 260,000 clones, about 20% found once. The chain couples TRBV7-9 to TRBJ1-1; tentatively, D is TRBD1 (5 bases). This sequence was found in a woman between 40 and 50 years old with type 1 diabetes. The sequenced material came from naive CD4+ T cells from blood. The CDR3 protein is CASSPLGGDTEAFF. The CDR3 coding sequence is TGTGCCAGCAGCCCCCTGGGAGGGGACACTGAAGCTTTCTTT.